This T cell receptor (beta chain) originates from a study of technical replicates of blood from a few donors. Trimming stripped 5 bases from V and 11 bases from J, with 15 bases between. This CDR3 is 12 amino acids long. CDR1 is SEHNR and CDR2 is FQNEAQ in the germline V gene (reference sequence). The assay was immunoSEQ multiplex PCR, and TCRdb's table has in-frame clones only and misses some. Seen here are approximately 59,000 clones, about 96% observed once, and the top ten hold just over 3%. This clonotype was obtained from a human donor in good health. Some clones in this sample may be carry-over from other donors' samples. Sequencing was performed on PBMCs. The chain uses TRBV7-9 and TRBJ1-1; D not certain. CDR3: CASSPEGRTAFF. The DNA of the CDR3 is TGTGCCAGCAGCCCGGAAGGGAGGACGGCTTTCTTT.